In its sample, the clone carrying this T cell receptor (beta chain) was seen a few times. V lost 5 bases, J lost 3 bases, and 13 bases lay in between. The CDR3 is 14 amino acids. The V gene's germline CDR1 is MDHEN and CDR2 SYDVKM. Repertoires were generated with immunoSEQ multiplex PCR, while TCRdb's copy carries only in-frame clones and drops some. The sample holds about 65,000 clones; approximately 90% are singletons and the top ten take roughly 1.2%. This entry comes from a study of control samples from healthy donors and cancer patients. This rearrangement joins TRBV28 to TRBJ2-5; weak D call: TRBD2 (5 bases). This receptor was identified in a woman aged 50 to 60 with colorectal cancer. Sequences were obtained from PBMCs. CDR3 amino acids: CASSRRNGEETQYF. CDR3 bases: TGTGCCAGCAGTAGACGCAACGGGGAAGAGACCCAGTACTTC.